Listed below are T cell receptor beta chains from one sample, sequenced in a study of blood T cells in healthy people across ages. Each CDR3 protein is one row after TCRdb ran MiXCR on the 5' RACE reads. In the table there are under 2 million distinct CDR3 sequences, about 35% of which are singletons. Sequenced material: blood. These receptors all come from a woman in her twenties or thirties in good health. CDR3s include the opening cysteine and the closing phenylalanine or tryptophan. A D gene is named only where the DNA matches it firmly. Size is stated for part of the rows, as once, few or many counts, or as a class when the clone is expanded.

v_call: TRBV3-1; clone_size: -; d_call: -; j_call: TRBJ1-5; cdr3_aa: CASSQVGINQPQHF; cdr3_nt: TGTGCCAGCAGCCAAGTCGGTATCAATCAGCCCCAGCATTTT
v_call: TRBV3-1; clone_size: few; d_call: -; j_call: TRBJ1-3; cdr3_aa: CASSQGQSSGNTIYF; cdr3_nt: TGTGCCAGCAGCCAGGGGCAGTCCTCTGGAAACACCATATATTTT
v_call: TRBV11-2; clone_size: -; d_call: TRBD1; j_call: TRBJ2-3; cdr3_aa: CASSLETGSPMTDTQYF; cdr3_nt: TGTGCCAGCAGCTTAGAGACAGGGAGTCCCATGACAGATACGCAGTATTTT
v_call: TRBV3-1; clone_size: many; d_call: -; j_call: TRBJ2-7; cdr3_aa: CASSQRTPYEQYF; cdr3_nt: TGTGCCAGCAGCCAGAGGACCCCCTACGAGCAGTACTTC
v_call: TRBV10-3; clone_size: many; d_call: TRBD1; j_call: TRBJ1-2; cdr3_aa: CAISERSRGREANYGYTF; cdr3_nt: TGTGCCATCAGTGAACGGTCCAGGGGGCGCGAAGCTAACTATGGCTACACCTTC
v_call: TRBV3-1; clone_size: -; d_call: -; j_call: TRBJ2-1; cdr3_aa: CASSLAVVPTLKGYNEQFF; cdr3_nt: TGTGCCAGCAGCCTAGCGGTGGTACCCACATTGAAGGGTTACAATGAGCAGTTCTTC
v_call: TRBV27; clone_size: few; d_call: -; j_call: TRBJ2-5; cdr3_aa: CASSPPTQYF; cdr3_nt: TGTGCCAGCAGCCCCCCCACCCAGTACTTC
v_call: TRBV2; clone_size: -; d_call: -; j_call: TRBJ1-4; cdr3_aa: CASSPDDEKLFF; cdr3_nt: TGTGCCAGCAGTCCTGACGATGAAAAACTGTTTTTT
v_call: TRBV4-1; clone_size: -; d_call: -; j_call: TRBJ2-1; cdr3_aa: CASRPSGCNEQFF; cdr3_nt: TGCGCCAGCAGGCCGTCCGGGTGCAATGAGCAGTTCTTC
v_call: TRBV5-1; clone_size: -; d_call: -; j_call: TRBJ2-5; cdr3_aa: CASSLDRAGRNEQYF; cdr3_nt: TGCGCCAGCAGTCTGGATCGGGCGGGTCGCAATGAGCAGTACTTC
v_call: TRBV7-2; clone_size: -; d_call: -; j_call: TRBJ2-5; cdr3_aa: CASSKTALQAETQYF; cdr3_nt: TGTGCCAGCAGCAAGACAGCCCTCCAGGCGGAGACCCAGTACTTC
v_call: TRBV5-1; clone_size: -; d_call: TRBD1; j_call: TRBJ2-7; cdr3_aa: CASSPDRGRTYEQYF; cdr3_nt: TGCGCCAGCAGCCCGGACAGGGGAAGGACCTACGAGCAGTACTTC
v_call: TRBV4-1; clone_size: few; d_call: -; j_call: TRBJ1-5; cdr3_aa: CASSQDLLPYQPQHF; cdr3_nt: TGCGCCAGCAGCCAAGATCTGTTGCCATATCAGCCCCAGCATTTT
v_call: TRBV6-5; clone_size: -; d_call: TRBD1; j_call: TRBJ2-1; cdr3_aa: CASSYGTGSSYNERFF; cdr3_nt: TGTGCCAGCAGTTACGGGACAGGGAGCTCCTACAATGAGCGGTTCTTC
v_call: TRBV27; clone_size: few; d_call: -; j_call: TRBJ1-4; cdr3_aa: CASSFVGEKLFF; cdr3_nt: TGTGCCAGCAGTTTTGTTGGTGAAAAACTGTTTTTT
v_call: TRBV7-9; clone_size: -; d_call: TRBD1; j_call: TRBJ2-4; cdr3_aa: CASRDGQGSKNIQYF; cdr3_nt: TGTGCCAGCAGAGACGGACAGGGGTCCAAAAACATTCAGTACTTC
v_call: TRBV20-1; clone_size: -; d_call: TRBD2; j_call: TRBJ2-1; cdr3_aa: CSASSWVRGANEQFF; cdr3_nt: TGCAGTGCTAGCAGCTGGGTGCGGGGGGCAAATGAGCAGTTCTTC
v_call: TRBV7-2; clone_size: many; d_call: -; j_call: TRBJ2-5; cdr3_aa: CASSLVRGYQETQYF; cdr3_nt: TGTGCCAGCAGCTTAGTAAGGGGGTACCAAGAGACCCAGTACTTC
v_call: TRBV3-1; clone_size: few; d_call: TRBD2; j_call: TRBJ2-5; cdr3_aa: CASRFTSGTEETQYF; cdr3_nt: TGTGCCAGCAGATTTACTAGCGGGACTGAAGAGACCCAGTACTTC
v_call: TRBV13; clone_size: once; d_call: TRBD2; j_call: TRBJ2-7; cdr3_aa: CASSSFGGGESGNGQYF; cdr3_nt: TGTGCCAGCAGCTCCTTCGGCGGGGGGGAGTCTGGAAACGGGCAGTACTTC
v_call: TRBV28; clone_size: -; d_call: -; j_call: TRBJ2-6; cdr3_aa: CASSLSRLGGGGANVLTF; cdr3_nt: TGTGCCAGCAGTTTGTCCCGATTGGGAGGAGGTGGGGCCAACGTCCTGACTTTC
v_call: TRBV4-1; clone_size: few; d_call: -; j_call: TRBJ2-1; cdr3_aa: CASSQEGQLRGYNEQFF; cdr3_nt: TGCGCCAGCAGCCAAGAAGGCCAGCTCAGGGGTTACAATGAGCAGTTCTTC
v_call: TRBV28; clone_size: few; d_call: TRBD1; j_call: TRBJ2-7; cdr3_aa: CASSWAGQGTYEQYF; cdr3_nt: TGTGCCAGCAGTTGGGCCGGACAGGGAACCTACGAGCAGTACTTC
v_call: TRBV28; clone_size: few; d_call: -; j_call: TRBJ2-7; cdr3_aa: CASSLWDGARYEQYF; cdr3_nt: TGTGCCAGCAGCTTATGGGACGGAGCGCGATACGAGCAGTACTTC
v_call: TRBV27; clone_size: few; d_call: -; j_call: TRBJ2-5; cdr3_aa: CASRLIAEAETQYF; cdr3_nt: TGTGCCAGCCGCTTGATTGCCGAGGCAGAGACCCAGTACTTC
v_call: TRBV11-1; clone_size: few; d_call: -; j_call: TRBJ2-7; cdr3_aa: CASSLSKGRIYEQYF; cdr3_nt: TGTGCCAGCAGCCTATCCAAGGGACGAATCTACGAGCAGTACTTC
v_call: TRBV6-5; clone_size: -; d_call: -; j_call: TRBJ2-7; cdr3_aa: CASARGRGSYEQYF; cdr3_nt: TGTGCCAGCGCCCGGGGGAGGGGGTCCTACGAGCAGTACTTC
v_call: TRBV20-1; clone_size: -; d_call: -; j_call: TRBJ2-5; cdr3_aa: CSVESIPETQYF; cdr3_nt: TGCAGTGTCGAGTCGATTCCAGAGACCCAGTACTTC
v_call: TRBV15; clone_size: few; d_call: TRBD1; j_call: TRBJ1-2; cdr3_aa: CATSRSAAGGDGYTF; cdr3_nt: TGTGCCACCAGCAGGTCCGCCGCAGGGGGAGATGGCTACACCTTC